These 7 T cell receptor beta chains share one sample of origin, sequenced in a study of OX40 agonist ivuxolimab in advanced cancers. The table came from immunoSEQ multiplex PCR; TCRdb's copy has only in-frame clones and leaves some out. The table records tens of thousands of clones, 84% of them present only once. The source material was CD4+ or CD8+ T cells sorted from blood, sampled in a trial of the OX40 agonist ivuxolimab. These receptors were taken from an adult with an advanced solid tumor such as melanoma, head and neck, liver or kidney cancer.

The chain recombines TRBV5-8 with TRBJ2-1; the D gene is possibly TRBD1 (5 bases). The germline gives CDR1 SGHTS, CDR2 YDEGEE. The CDR3 spans 16 residues. The V end lost 0 bases, the J end lost 4 bases, and 14 bases lay between the germline ends. This CDR3 is CASSLGQGIGYNEQFF. CDR3 coding DNA: TGTGCCAGCAGCTTGGGGCAGGGAATAGGGTACAATGAGCAGTTCTTC.

On this clone: One junction end disagrees with the germline gene, perhaps due to a read error. The rearrangement uses TRBV10-3 and TRBJ1-6; 7 bases fit TRBD1. This CDR3 is built from 17 residues. Looked up from germline, CDR1 is ENHRY and CDR2 is SYGVKD. The CDR3, as DNA: TGTGCCATCAGTGGAAGGACAGGCGGCTCCGATAATTCACCCCTCCACTTT. Its protein product is CAISGRTGGSDNSPLHF.

This clone was detected once. The chain recombines TRBV5-1 with TRBJ2-5, with a possible D match to TRBD2 (6 bases). Germline values: CDR1 SGHRS, CDR2 YFSETQ. This CDR3 contains 14 residues. V was trimmed by 0 bases and J by 5 bases, leaving 11 bases between them. For the CDR3, the DNA is TGCGCCAGCAGCTTGGACGGGGGTGAGGAGACCCAGTACTTC. Amino acids: CASSLDGGEETQYF. Drawing the rest from reference TRBV5-1 and TRBJ2-5, the complete variable domain is KAGVTQTPRYLIKTRGQQVTLSCSPISGHRSVSWYQQTPGQGLQFLFEYFSETQRNKGNFPGRFSGRQFSNSRSEMNVSTLELGDSALYLCASSLDGGEETQYFGPGTRLLVL.

The chain joins TRBV19 to TRBJ2-2; D tentatively reads TRBD1 or TRBD2 (6 bases each). This CDR3 has 17 residues. CDR1 is LNHDA and CDR2 is SQIVND in the germline V gene (reference sequence). V lost 5 bases to trimming and J lost 2 bases, with 18 bases between them. Written as DNA, the CDR3 is TGTGCCAGTAGTCTGCGGAAGGGGGGCCCTAACACCGGGGAGCTGTTTTTT. Encoded protein: CASSLRKGGPNTGELFF.

The V and J genes are TRBV19 and TRBJ2-4, with D perhaps matching TRBD2 (5 bases). Germline CDR1 LNHDA, CDR2 SQIVND (reference sequence). Deletions cut 3 bases from V and 8 bases from J, with 14 bases between. The CDR3 extends over 14 amino acids. The DNA for the CDR3 is TGTGCCAGTAGTATTGGTTACTCAGCGGACATTCAGTACTTC. This gives the protein CASSIGYSADIQYF. The entire variable domain, with the rest obtained from reference TRBV19 and TRBJ2-4, is as follows: DGGITQSPKYLFRKEGQNVTLSCEQNLNHDAMYWYRQDPGQGLRLIYYSQIVNDFQKGDIAEGYSVSREKKESFPLTVTSAQKNPTAFYLCASSIGYSADIQYFGAGTRLSVL.

The genes are TRBV5-4 and TRBJ2-7; 11 nucleotides match TRBD1. With 4 bases clipped from V and 3 bases from J, the junction kept 6 bases outside the gene matches. The length of the CDR3 is 15 residues. The germline V gene has CDR1 SGHNT and CDR2 YYREEE (reference sequence). The CDR3 reads CASSAGTGGFYEQYF. CDR3 DNA: TGTGCCAGCAGCGCTGGGACAGGGGGATTCTACGAGCAGTACTTC.

The rearrangement links TRBV6-6 to TRBJ1-1; TRBD1 agrees at 7 bases. Per germline, CDR1 MNHNY and CDR2 SVGAGI (reference sequence). Trimming at V came to 0 bases and at J to 8 bases, leaving 3 bases not matched to a gene. This CDR3 has 13 amino acids. The CDR3 DNA sequence: TGTGCCAGCAGTTACTCCAGGACAGGAGAAGCTTTCTTT. Translating gives CASSYSRTGEAFF.